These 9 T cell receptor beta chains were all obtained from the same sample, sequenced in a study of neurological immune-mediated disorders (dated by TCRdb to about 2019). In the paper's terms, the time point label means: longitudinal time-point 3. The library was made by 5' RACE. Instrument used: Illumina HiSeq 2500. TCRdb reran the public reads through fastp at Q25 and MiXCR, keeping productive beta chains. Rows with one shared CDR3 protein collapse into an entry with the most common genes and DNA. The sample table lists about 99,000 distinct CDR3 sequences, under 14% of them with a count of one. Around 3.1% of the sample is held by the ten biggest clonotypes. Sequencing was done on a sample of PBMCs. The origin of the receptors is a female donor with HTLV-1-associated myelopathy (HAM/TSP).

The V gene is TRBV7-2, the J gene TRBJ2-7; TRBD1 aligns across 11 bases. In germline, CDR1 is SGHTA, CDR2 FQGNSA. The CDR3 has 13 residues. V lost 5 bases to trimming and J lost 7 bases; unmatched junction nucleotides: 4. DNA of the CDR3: TGTGCCAGCAGCCACGGGACAGGGGGGGAGCAGTACTTC. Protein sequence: CASSHGTGGEQYF.

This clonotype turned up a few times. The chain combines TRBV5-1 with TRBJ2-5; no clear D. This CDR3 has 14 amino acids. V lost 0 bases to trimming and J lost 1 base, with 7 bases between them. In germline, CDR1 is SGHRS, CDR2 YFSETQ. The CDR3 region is CASSLDRSQETQYF. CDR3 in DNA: TGCGCCAGCAGCTTGGATAGAAGCCAAGAGACCCAGTACTTC.

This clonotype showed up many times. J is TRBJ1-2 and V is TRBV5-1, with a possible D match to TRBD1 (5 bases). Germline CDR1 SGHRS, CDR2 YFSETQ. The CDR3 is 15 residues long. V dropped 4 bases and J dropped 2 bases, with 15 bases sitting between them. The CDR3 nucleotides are TGCGCCAGCAGCATATCCGGGACGGTAAACTATGGCTACACCTTC. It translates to CASSISGTVNYGYTF.

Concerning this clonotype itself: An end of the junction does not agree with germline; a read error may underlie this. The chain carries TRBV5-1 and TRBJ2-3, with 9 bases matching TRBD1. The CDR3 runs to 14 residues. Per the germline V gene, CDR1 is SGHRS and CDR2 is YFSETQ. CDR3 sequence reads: CASSVQGAWDTRYF. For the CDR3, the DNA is TGCGCCAGCAGCGTACAGGGGGCGTGGGATACGCGGTATTTT.

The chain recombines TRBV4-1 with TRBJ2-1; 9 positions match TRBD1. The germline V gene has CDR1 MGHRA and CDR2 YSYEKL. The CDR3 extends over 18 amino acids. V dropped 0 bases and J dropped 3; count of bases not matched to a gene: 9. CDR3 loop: CASSQDVDRGKFYNEQFF. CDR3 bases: TGCGCCAGCAGCCAAGACGTAGACAGGGGGAAATTCTACAATGAGCAGTTCTTC.

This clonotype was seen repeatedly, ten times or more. The CDR3 coding sequence is TGTGCCAGCAGTACGATGACAGGGGGCAATGAGCAGTTCTTC. Protein product: CASSTMTGGNEQFF. V is TRBV6-2 or TRBV6-3 and J is TRBJ2-1; 9 nucleotides match TRBD1. The CDR3 loop spans 14 amino acids. Unmatched junction bases numbered 5, after V lost 5 bases and J lost 6 bases. The germline V gene has CDR1 MNHEY and CDR2 SVGEGT.

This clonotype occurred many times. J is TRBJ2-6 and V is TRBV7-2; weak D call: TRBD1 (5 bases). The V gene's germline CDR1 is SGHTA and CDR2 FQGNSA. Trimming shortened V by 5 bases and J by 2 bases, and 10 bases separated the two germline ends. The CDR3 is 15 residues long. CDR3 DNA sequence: TGTGCCAGCAGCCAAGCCAGGGCTGGGGCCAACGTCCTGACTTTC. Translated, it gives CASSQARAGANVLTF.

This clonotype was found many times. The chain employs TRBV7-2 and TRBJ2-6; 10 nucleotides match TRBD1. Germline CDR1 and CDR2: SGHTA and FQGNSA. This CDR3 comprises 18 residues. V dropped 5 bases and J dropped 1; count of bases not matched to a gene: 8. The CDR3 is CASSKRGTGESGANVLTF. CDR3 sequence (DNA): TGTGCCAGCAGCAAAAGGGGGACAGGGGAGTCTGGGGCCAACGTCCTGACTTTC.

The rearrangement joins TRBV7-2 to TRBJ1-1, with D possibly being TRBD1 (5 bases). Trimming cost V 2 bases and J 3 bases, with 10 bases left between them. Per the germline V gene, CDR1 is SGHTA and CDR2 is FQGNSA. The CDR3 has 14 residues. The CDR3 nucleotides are TGTGCCAGCAGCTTATATCGAGGGGACACTGAAGCTTTCTTT. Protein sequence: CASSLYRGDTEAFF. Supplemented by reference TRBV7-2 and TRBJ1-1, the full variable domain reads GAGVSQSPSNKVTEKGKDVELRCDPISGHTALYWYRQSLGQGLEFLIYFQGNSAPDKSGLPSDRFSAERTGGSVSTLTIQRTQQEDSAVYLCASSLYRGDTEAFFGQGTRLTVV.